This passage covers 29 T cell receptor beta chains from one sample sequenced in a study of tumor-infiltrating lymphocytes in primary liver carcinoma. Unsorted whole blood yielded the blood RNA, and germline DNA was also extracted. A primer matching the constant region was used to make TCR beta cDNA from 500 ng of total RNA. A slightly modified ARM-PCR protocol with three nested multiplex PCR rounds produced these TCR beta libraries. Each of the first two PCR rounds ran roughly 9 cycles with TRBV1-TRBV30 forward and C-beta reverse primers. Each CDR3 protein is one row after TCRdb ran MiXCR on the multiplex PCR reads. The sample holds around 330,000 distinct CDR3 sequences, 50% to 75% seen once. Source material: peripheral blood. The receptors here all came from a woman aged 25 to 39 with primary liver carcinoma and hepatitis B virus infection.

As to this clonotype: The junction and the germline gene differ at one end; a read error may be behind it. In DNA form, the CDR3 reads TGTGTCAGCAGTTTCCGGGGTACTAACTATGGCTACACCTTC. It translates to CVSSFRGTNYGYTF. The rearrangement joins TRBV12-3 or TRBV12-4 to TRBJ1-2; no clear D. The CDR3 has 14 residues.

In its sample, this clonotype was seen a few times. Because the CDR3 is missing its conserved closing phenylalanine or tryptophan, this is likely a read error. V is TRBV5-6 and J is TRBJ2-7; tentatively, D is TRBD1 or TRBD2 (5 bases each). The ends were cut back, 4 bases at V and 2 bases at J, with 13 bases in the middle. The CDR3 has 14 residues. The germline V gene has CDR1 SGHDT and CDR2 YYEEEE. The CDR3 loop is CASSPTGTTYEQYL. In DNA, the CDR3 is TGTGCCAGCAGCCCCACCGGGACGACCTACGAGCAGTACCTC.

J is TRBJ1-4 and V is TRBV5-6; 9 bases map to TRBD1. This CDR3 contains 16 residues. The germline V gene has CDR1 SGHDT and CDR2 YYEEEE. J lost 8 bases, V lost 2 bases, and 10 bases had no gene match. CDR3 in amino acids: CASSFRTGQGEEKLFF. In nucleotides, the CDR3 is TGTGCCAGCAGCTTCAGGACGGGACAGGGAGAAGAAAAACTGTTTTTT.

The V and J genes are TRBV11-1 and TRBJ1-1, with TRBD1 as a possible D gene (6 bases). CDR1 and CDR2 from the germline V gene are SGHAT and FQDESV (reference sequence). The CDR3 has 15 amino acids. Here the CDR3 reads CVGSSTSTGNTEAFF. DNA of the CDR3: TGTGTCGGCAGCTCTACCTCGACAGGGAACACTGAAGCTTTCTTT.

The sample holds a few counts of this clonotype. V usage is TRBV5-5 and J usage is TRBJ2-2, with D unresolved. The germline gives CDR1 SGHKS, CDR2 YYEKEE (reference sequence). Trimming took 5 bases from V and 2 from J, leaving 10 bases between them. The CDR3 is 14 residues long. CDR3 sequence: CASRPVRNTGELFF. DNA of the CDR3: TGTGCCAGCAGACCTGTCAGAAACACCGGGGAGCTGTTTTTT.

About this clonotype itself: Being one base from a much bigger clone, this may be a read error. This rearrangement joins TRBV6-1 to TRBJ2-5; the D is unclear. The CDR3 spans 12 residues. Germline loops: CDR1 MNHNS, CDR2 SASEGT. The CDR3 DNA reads TGTGTCAGCAGTGAAAATTGGGAGACCCAGTACTTC. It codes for CVSSENWETQYF.

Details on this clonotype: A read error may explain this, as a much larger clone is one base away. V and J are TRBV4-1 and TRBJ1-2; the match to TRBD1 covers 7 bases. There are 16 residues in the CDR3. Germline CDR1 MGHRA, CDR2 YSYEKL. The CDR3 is CASSESTGWSPYDYTF. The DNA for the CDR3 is TGCGCCAGCAGCGAATCGACAGGGTGGAGCCCCTATGACTACACCTTC.

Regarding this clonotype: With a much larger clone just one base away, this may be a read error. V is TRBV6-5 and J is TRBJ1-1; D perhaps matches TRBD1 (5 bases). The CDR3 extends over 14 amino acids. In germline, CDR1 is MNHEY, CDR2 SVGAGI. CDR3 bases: TGTGCCAGCAGTTACATTGGAGGGGCCACTGAAGCTTCCTTT. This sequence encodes CASSYIGGATEASF.

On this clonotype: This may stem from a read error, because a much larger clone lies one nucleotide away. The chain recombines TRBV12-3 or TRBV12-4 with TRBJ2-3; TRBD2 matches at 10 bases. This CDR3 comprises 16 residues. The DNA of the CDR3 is TGTGTCAGCAGTTTAAGAGCGGGAGGGCCCACAGATACGCAGTATTTT. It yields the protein CVSSLRAGGPTDTQYF.

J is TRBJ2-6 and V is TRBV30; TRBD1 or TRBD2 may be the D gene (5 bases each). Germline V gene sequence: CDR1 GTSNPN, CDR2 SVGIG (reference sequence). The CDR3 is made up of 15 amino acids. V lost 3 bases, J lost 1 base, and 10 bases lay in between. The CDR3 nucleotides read TGTGCCTGGAGCCGGGGCCTTTCTGGGGCCAACGTCCTGACTTTC. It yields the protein CAWSRGLSGANVLTF.

The CDR3 DNA reads as TGTGTTAGCAAGGTGTCAGGGGGCGAATTCGGGGAGCTGTTTTTT. Protein: CVSKVSGGEFGELFF. The J gene is TRBJ2-2, the V gene TRBV7-8, with 8 bases aligning to TRBD1. Germline V gene lookup returns CDR1 SGHVS and CDR2 FQNEAQ. This CDR3 comprises 15 residues.

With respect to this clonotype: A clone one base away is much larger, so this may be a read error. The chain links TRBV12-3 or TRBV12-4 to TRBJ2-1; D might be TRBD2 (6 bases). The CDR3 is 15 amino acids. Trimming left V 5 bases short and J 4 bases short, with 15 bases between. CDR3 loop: CASSRLRESYNEQFF. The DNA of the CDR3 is TGTGCCAGCAGTCGTCTTCGGGAGTCATACAATGAGCAGTTCTTC.

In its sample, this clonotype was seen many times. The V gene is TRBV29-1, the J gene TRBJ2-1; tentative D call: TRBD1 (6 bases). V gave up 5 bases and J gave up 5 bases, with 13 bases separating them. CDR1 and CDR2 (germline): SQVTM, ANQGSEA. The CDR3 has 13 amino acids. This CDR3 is CSVRGTPHNEQFF. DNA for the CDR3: TGCAGCGTTCGAGGGACACCGCACAATGAGCAGTTCTTC.

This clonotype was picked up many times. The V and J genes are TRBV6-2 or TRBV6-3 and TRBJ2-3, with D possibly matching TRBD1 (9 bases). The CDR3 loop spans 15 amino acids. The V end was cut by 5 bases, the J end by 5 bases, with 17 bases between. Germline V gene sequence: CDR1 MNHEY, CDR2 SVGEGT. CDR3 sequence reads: CASSLLAGQGDTQYF. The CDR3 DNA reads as TGTGCCAGCAGTCTATTAGCGGGACAGGGAGATACGCAGTATTTT.

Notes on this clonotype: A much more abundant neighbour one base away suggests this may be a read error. The CDR3 loop reads CASSMDRDQETQYF. DNA of the CDR3: TGTGCCAGCAGTATGGACAGGGATCAAGAGACCCAGTACTTC. This chain links TRBV12-3 or TRBV12-4 with TRBJ2-5, with 8 bases aligning to TRBD1. The V gene end was trimmed by 5 bases and the J gene end by 2 bases; junction bases not matched to a gene: 4. The CDR3 loop spans 14 amino acids.

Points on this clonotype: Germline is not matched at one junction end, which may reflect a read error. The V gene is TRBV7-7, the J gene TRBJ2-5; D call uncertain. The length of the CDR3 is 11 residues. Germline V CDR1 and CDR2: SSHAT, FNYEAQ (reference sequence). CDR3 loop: CASSLDGPQYF. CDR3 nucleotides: TGTGCTAGCAGCTTAGACGGCCCCCAGTACTTC.

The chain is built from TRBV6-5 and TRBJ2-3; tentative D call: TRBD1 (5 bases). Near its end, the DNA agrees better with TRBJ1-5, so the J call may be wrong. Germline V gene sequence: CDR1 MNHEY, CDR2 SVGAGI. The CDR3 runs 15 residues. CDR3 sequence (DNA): TGTGCCAGCAGCTACCTGGGGCTTGACACAGATACGCAGCATTTT. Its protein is CASSYLGLDTDTQHF.

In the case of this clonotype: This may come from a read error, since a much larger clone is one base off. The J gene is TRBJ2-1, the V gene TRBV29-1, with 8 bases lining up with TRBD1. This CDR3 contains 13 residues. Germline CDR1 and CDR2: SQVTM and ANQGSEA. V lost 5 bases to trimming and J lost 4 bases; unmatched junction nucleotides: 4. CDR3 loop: CSVSGGDYNEQFF. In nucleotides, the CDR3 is TGCAGCGTTTCAGGGGGCGATTACAATGAGCAGTTCTTC.

The chain's CDR3 is CASRDRGTSYEQYF. The CDR3 coding sequence is TGTGCCAGCAGGGACAGGGGCACCTCCTACGAGCAGTACTTC. The chain couples TRBV6-1 to TRBJ2-7; TRBD1 matches at 9 bases. CDR3 size: 14 residues. The V segment lost 6 bases and the J segment 0 bases; nucleotides outside the gene matches: 3. Germline CDR1 and CDR2: MNHNS and SASEGT.

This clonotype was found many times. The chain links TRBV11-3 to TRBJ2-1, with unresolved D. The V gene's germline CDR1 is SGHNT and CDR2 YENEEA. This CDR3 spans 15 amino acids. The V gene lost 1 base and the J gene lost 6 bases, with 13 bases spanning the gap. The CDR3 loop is CASSLVPTRLNEQFF. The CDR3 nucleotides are TGTGCCAGCAGCTTAGTTCCGACTCGACTCAATGAGCAGTTCTTC.

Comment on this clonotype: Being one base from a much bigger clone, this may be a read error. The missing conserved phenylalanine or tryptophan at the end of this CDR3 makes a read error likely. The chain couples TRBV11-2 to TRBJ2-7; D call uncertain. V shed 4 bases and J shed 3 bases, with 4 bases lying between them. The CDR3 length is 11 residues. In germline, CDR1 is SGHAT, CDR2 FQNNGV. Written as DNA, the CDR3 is TGTGCCAGCAGCTGGAGCTACGAGCAGTACATC. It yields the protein CASSWSYEQYI.

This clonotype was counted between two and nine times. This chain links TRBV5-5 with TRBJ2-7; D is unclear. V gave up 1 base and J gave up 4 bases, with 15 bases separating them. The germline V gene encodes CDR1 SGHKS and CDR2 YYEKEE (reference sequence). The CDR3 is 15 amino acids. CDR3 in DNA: TGTGCCAGCAGCTTGTATGCGGAAAAGGGTTACGAGCAGTACTTC. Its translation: CASSLYAEKGYEQYF.

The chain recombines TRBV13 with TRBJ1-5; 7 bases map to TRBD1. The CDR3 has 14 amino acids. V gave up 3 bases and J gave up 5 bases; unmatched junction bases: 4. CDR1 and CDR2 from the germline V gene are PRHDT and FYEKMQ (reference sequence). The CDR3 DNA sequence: TGTGCCAGCAGCTTGGTAGGGGGCGATCAGCCCCAGCATTTT. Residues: CASSLVGGDQPQHF.

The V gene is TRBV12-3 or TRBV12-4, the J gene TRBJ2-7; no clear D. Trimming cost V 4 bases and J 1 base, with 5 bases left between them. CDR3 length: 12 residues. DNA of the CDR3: TGTGCCAGCAGTTCTCATTCCTACGAGCAGTACTTC. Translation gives CASSSHSYEQYF.

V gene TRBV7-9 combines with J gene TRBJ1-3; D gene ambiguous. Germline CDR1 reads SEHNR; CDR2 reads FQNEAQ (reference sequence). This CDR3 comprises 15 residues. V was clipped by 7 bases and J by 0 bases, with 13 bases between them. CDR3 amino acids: CASIMSQRSGNTIYF. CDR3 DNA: TGTGCCAGCATTATGAGTCAGCGCTCTGGAAACACCATATATTTT.

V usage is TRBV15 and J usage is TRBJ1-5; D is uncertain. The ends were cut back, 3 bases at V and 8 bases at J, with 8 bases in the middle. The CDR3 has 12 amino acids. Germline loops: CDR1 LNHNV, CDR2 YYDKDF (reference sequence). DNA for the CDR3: TGTGCCACCAGCAGGGATGTAGAGCCCCAGCATTTT. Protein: CATSRDVEPQHF.

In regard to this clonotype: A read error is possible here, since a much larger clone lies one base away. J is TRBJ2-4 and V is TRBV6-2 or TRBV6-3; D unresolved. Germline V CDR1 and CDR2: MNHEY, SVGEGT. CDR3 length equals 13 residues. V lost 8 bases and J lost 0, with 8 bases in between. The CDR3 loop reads CASSESAKNIQYF. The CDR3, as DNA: TGTGCCAGCTCTGAATCAGCCAAAAACATTCAGTACTTC.

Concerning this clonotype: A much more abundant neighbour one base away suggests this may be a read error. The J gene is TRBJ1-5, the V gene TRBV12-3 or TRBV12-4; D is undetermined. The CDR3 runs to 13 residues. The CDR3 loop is CASSFTGNQSQHF. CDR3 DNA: TGTGCCAGCAGTTTCACCGGCAATCAGTCCCAGCATTTT.

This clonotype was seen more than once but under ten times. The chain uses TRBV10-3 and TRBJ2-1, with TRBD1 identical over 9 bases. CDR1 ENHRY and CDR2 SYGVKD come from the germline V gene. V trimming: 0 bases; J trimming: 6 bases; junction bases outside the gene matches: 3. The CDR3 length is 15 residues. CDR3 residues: CAISESGQGVNEQFF. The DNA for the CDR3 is TGTGCCATCAGTGAGTCGGGACAGGGTGTCAATGAGCAGTTCTTC.